This TCR beta chain was identified in a study of PD-1 blockade in classical Hodgkin lymphoma. Points from the study as a whole: Complete responders started with a diversity level that resembled newly diagnosed patients at baseline. Diversity in CD4+ TCRs, unlike that measured in CD8+ TCRs, had risen significantly by C4D1. Exclusion removed patients who began nivolumab under 1 year after ASCT. Reports indicated that newly diagnosed patients had lower baseline TCR diversity than healthy donors did.

With regard to this clone: What it binds is unknown.

V was clipped by 4 bases and J by 5 bases, with 15 bases between them. The CDR3 is 15 amino acids. Germline lookup yields CDR1 MGHDK and CDR2 SYGVNS. All trial patients relapsed after autologous stem cell transplantation. Data came from immunoSEQ multiplex PCR; TCRdb stores just in-frame clones and leaves some out. The sample holds under 30,000 clones, about two thirds seen once. This specimen was peripheral blood mononuclear cells (PBMCs), taken before the second cycle of nivolumab. This receptor was identified in a human donor with classical Hodgkin lymphoma. The rearrangement joins TRBV25-1 to TRBJ1-3; a weak D match, TRBD1 (6 bases). The CDR3 reads CASSVAGTLRNTIYF. Here the CDR3 DNA reads TGTGCCAGCAGTGTCGCCGGGACACTGAGAAACACCATATATTTT.